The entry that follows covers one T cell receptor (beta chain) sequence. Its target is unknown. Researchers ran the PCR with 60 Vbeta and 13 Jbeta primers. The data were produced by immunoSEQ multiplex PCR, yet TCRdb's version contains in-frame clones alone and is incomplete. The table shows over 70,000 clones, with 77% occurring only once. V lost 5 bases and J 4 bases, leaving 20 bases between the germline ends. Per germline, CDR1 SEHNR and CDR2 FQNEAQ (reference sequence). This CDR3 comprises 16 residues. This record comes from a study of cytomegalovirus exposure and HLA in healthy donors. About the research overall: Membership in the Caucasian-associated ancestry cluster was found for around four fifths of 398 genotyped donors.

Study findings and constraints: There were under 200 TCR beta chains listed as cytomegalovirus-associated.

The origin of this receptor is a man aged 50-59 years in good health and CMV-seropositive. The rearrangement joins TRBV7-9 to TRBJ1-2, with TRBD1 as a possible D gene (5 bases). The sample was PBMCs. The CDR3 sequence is CASSLKLREVGYGYTF. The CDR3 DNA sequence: TGTGCCAGCAGCCTCAAACTCAGGGAAGTCGGCTATGGCTACACCTTC. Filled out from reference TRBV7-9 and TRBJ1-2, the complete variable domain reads DTGVSQNPRHKITKRGQNVTFRCDPISEHNRLYWYRQTLGQGPEFLTYFQNEAQLEKSRLLSDRFSAERPKGSFSTLEIQRTEQGDSAMYLCASSLKLREVGYGYTFGSGTRLTVV.